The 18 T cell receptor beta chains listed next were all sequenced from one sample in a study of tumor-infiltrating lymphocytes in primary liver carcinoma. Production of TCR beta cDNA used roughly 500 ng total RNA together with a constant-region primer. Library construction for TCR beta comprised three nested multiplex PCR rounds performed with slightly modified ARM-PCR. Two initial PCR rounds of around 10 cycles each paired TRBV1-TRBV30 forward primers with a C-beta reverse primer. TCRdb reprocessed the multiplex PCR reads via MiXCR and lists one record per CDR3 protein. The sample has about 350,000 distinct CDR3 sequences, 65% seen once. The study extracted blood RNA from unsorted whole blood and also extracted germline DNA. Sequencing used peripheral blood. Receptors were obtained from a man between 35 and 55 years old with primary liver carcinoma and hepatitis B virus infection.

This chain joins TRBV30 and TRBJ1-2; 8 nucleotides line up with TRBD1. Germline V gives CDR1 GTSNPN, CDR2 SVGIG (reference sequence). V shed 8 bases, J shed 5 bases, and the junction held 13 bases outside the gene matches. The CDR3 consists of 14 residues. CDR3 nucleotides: TGTGCCGGACTCCTGGACAGGGTGGTGTATGGCTACACCTTC. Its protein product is CAGLLDRVVYGYTF.

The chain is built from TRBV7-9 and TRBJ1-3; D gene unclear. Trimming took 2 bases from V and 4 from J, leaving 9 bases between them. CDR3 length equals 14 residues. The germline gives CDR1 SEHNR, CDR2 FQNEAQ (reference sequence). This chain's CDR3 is CASSLISGGNTIYF. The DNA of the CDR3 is TGTGCCAGCAGCTTAATCAGCGGCGGAAACACCATATATTTT.

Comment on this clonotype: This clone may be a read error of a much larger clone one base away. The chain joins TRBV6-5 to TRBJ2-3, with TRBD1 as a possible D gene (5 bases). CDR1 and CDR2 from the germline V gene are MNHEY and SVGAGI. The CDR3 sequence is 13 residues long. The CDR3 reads CASSFDLGDMQYF. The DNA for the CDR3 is TGTGCCAGCAGTTTCGATCTAGGGGATATGCAGTATTTT.

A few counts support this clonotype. The CDR3 protein is CASSSRGEDEKLFF. CDR3 bases: TGTGCCAGCAGTTCCCGGGGTGAGGATGAAAAACTGTTTTTT. The V gene is TRBV6-6, the J gene TRBJ1-4, with D hard to call. This CDR3 region has 14 residues. Germline V CDR1 and CDR2: MNHNY, SVGAGI (reference sequence). Trimming stripped 4 bases from V and 6 bases from J, with 12 bases between.

The chain's CDR3 is CASSLTDSSGELFF. The CDR3, as DNA: TGTGCCAGCTCACTAACGGACAGTTCCGGGGAGCTGTTTTTT. This sequence joins TRBV18 and TRBJ2-2; D is perhaps TRBD1 (6 bases). V was clipped by 4 bases and J by 6 bases, with 12 bases between them. This CDR3 is built from 14 residues. Germline lookup yields CDR1 KGHSH and CDR2 LQKENI.

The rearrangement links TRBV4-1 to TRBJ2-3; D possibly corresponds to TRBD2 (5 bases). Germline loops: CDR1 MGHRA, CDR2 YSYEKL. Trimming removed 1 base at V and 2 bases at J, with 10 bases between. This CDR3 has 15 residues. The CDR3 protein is CASSQALDFTDTQYF. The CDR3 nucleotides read TGCGCCAGCAGCCAAGCCTTGGACTTCACAGATACGCAGTATTTT.

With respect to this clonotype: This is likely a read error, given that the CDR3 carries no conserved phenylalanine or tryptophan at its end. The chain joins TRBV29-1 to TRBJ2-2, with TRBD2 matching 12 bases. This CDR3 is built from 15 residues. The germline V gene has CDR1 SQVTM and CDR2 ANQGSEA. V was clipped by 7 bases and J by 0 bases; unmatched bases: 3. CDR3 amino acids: CSARLAGANTGELFL. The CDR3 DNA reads TGCAGCGCCCGACTAGCGGGGGCGAACACCGGGGAGCTGTTTTTA.

The CDR3 region has the DNA TGTGCCAGCACCCGGGGGGGCGACGAGCAGTACTTC. Translation gives CASTRGGDEQYF. The rearrangement joins TRBV28 to TRBJ2-7, with 8 bases identical to TRBD2. The trim removed 7 bases at V and 5 bases at J, leaving 4 bases unmatched. Germline V gene sequence: CDR1 MDHEN, CDR2 SYDVKM. This CDR3 is 12 amino acids long.

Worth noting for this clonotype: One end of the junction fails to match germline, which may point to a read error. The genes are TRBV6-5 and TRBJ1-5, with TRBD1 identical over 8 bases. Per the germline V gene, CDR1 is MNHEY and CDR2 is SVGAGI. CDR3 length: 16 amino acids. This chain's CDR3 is CASRTTGARSNQTQHF. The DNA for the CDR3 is TGTGCCAGCAGGACGACAGGGGCGCGGAGCAATCAGACCCAGCATTTT.

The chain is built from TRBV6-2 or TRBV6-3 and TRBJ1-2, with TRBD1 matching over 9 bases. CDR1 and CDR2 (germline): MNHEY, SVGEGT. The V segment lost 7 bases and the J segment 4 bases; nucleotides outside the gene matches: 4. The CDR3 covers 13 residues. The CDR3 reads CASKGQGSYGYTF. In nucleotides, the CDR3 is TGTGCCAGCAAGGGACAGGGAAGCTATGGCTACACCTTC.

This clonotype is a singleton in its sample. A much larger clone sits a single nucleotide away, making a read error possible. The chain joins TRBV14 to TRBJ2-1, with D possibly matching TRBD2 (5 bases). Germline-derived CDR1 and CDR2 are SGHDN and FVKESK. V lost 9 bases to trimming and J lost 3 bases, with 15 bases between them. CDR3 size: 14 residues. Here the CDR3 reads CASIGKGFYNEQFF. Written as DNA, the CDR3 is TGTGCCAGTATCGGGAAAGGGTTCTACAATGAGCAGTTCTTC.

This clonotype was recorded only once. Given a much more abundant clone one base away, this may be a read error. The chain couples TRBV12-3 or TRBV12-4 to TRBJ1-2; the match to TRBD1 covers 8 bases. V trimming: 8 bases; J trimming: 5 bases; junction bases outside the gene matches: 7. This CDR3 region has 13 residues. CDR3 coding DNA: TGTGCCAGCGCCCGGACAGGGATATATGGCTACACCTTC. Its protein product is CASARTGIYGYTF.

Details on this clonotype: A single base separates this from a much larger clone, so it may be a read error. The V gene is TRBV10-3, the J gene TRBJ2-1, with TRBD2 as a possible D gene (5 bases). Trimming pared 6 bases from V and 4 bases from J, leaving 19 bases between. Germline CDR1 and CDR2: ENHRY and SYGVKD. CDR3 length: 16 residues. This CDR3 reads CAISISRTEAYNEQFF. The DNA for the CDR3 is TGTGCCATCAGCATCTCCCGGACGGAGGCATACAATGAGCAGTTCTTC.

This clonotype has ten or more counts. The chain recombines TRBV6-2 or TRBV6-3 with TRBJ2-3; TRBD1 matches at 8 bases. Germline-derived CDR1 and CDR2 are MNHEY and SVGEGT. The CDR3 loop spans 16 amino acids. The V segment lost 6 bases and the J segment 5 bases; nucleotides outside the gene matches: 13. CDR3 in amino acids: CASRENARGQGDTQYF. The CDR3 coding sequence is TGTGCCAGCAGGGAAAACGCCAGGGGGCAAGGAGATACGCAGTATTTT.

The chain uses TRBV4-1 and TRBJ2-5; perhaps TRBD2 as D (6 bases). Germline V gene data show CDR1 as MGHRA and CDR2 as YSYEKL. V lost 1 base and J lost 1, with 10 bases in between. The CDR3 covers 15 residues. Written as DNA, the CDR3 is TGCGCCAGCAGCCAAGTCGGGAGAAGCCAAGAGACCCAGTACTTC. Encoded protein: CASSQVGRSQETQYF.

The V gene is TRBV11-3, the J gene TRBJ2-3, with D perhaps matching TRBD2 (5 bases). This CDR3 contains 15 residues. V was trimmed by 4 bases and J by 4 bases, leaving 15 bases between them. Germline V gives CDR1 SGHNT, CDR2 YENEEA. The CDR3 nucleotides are TGTGCCAGCAGCTCAAGTCTAGTGGGAGCAGATACGCAGTATTTT. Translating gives CASSSSLVGADTQYF.

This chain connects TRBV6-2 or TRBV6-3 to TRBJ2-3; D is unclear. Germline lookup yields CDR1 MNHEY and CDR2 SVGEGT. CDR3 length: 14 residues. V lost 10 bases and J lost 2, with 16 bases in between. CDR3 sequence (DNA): TGTGCCATCGGAGACTCAGCGATCACAGATACGCAGTATTTT. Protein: CAIGDSAITDTQYF.

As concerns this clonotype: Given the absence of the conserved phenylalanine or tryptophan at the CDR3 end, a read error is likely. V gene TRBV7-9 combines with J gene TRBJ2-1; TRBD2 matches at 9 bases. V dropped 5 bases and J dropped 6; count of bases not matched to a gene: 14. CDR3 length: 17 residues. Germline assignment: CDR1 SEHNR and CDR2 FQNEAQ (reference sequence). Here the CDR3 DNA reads TGTGCCAGCAGCGGTAGCACTCTCGCGGGAGGGCCCAATGAGCAGTTCGTC. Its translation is CASSGSTLAGGPNEQFV.